The 26 T cell receptor beta chains in this list originate from one sample, sequenced in a study of cytomegalovirus exposure and HLA in healthy donors. This PCR relied on a set of 60 Vbeta primers and 13 Jbeta primers. The table came from immunoSEQ multiplex PCR; TCRdb's copy has only in-frame clones and leaves some out. The table records 150,000 to 200,000 clones, approximately 80% of them present only once. Sequenced: PBMCs. These receptors were taken from a woman in her forties in good health and CMV-seropositive.

The chain uses TRBV7-9 and TRBJ2-4; 8 nucleotides align to TRBD2. Trimming took 7 bases from V and 0 from J; bases not matched to a gene: 8. CDR3 size: 16 residues. CDR1 is SEHNR and CDR2 is FQNEAQ in the germline V gene (reference sequence). The CDR3 reads CASIPLAALAKNIQYF. The CDR3 coding sequence is TGTGCCAGCATCCCACTAGCGGCACTAGCCAAAAACATTCAGTACTTC.

The CDR3 region has the DNA TGCAGCGTCGATGGACAGGTAGACTATGGCTACACCTTC. This codes for CSVDGQVDYGYTF. The chain recombines TRBV29-1 with TRBJ1-2; 7 positions match TRBD1. From germline, CDR1 is SQVTM and CDR2 ANQGSEA. This CDR3 region has 13 residues. The J segment lost 3 bases and the V segment lost 6 bases, leaving 7 bases of the junction unmatched. Together with reference TRBV29-1 and TRBJ1-2, the CDR3 gives the full variable domain: SAVISQKPSRDICQRGTSLTIQCQVDSQVTMMFWYRQQPGQSLTLIATANQGSEATYESGFVIDKFPISRPNLTFSTLTVSNMSPEDSSIYLCSVDGQVDYGYTFGSGTRLTVV.

The genes are TRBV10-1 and TRBJ2-2; 10 bases are shared with TRBD2. V was pared by 2 bases and J by 4 bases, with 7 bases of the junction left unmatched. Germline V gene sequence: CDR1 WNHNN, CDR2 SYGVQD (reference sequence). The CDR3 spans 17 residues. CDR3 residues: CASSERQAGGPTGELFF. The CDR3 DNA is TGCGCCAGCAGTGAGCGCCAAGCGGGGGGGCCCACCGGGGAGCTGTTTTTT.

The chain has TRBV4-1 and TRBJ1-3; no definite D call. V dropped 1 base and J dropped 3 bases, with 10 bases sitting between them. CDR3 length: 15 residues. Per germline, CDR1 MGHRA and CDR2 YSYEKL. The CDR3 sequence is CASSQVPGIGNTIYF. The CDR3, as DNA: TGCGCCAGCAGCCAAGTCCCCGGGATTGGAAACACCATATATTTT.

This clone was picked up one time. This chain links TRBV7-9 with TRBJ2-4; 16 nucleotides agree with TRBD2. The CDR3 is made up of 17 amino acids. The V gene end was trimmed by 5 bases and the J gene end by 9 bases; junction bases not matched to a gene: 10. Germline CDR1 reads SEHNR; CDR2 reads FQNEAQ (reference sequence). As DNA, the CDR3 is TGTGCCAGCAGCCTCGCCGGGACTAGCGGGGGGGCGGGCATTCAGTACTTC. It encodes CASSLAGTSGGAGIQYF. The variable domain in full, completed from reference TRBV7-9 and TRBJ2-4, reads DTGVSQNPRHKITKRGQNVTFRCDPISEHNRLYWYRQTLGQGPEFLTYFQNEAQLEKSRLLSDRFSAERPKGSFSTLEIQRTEQGDSAMYLCASSLAGTSGGAGIQYFGAGTRLSVL.

The chain carries TRBV5-1 and TRBJ2-1; TRBD2 matches at 14 bases. With V trimmed by 4 bases and J by 9 bases, 6 bases remained unmatched. This CDR3 contains 15 residues. From germline, CDR1 is SGHRS and CDR2 YFSETQ. The CDR3 spells CASSLTSGGAGEQFF. Here the CDR3 DNA reads TGCGCCAGCAGCCTGACTAGCGGGGGGGCCGGTGAGCAGTTCTTC. Using reference TRBV5-1 and TRBJ2-1 for the parts outside the CDR3, the full variable domain is KAGVTQTPRYLIKTRGQQVTLSCSPISGHRSVSWYQQTPGQGLQFLFEYFSETQRNKGNFPGRFSGRQFSNSRSEMNVSTLELGDSALYLCASSLTSGGAGEQFFGPGTRLTVL.

The J gene is TRBJ2-5, the V gene TRBV2; 8 positions agree with TRBD1. The V gene's germline CDR1 is SNHLY and CDR2 FYNNEI. The trim removed 7 bases at V and 4 bases at J, leaving 8 bases unmatched. This CDR3 contains 14 residues. CDR3 residues: CASMSQGARETQYF. DNA of the CDR3: TGTGCCAGCATGTCTCAGGGGGCACGAGAGACCCAGTACTTC.

The V and J genes are TRBV19 and TRBJ1-6; 7 nucleotides match TRBD1. CDR3 size: 15 residues. Germline loops: CDR1 LNHDA, CDR2 SQIVND (reference sequence). With 6 bases clipped from V and 7 bases from J, the junction kept 9 bases outside the gene matches. The CDR3 region is CASSPRDRGNSPLHF. CDR3 bases: TGTGCCAGTAGCCCTCGGGACAGAGGAAATTCACCCCTCCACTTT.

Worth noting for this clone: The sample contains more than one DNA sequence encoding this CDR3. The chain carries TRBV28 and TRBJ1-4; TRBD1 matches at 9 bases. This CDR3 region has 14 residues. Germline V gene data show CDR1 as MDHEN and CDR2 as SYDVKM. Unmatched junction bases numbered 7, after V lost 8 bases and J lost 6 bases. The CDR3 here is CASRSRTGDEKLFF. The CDR3 bases are TGTGCCAGCCGTTCAAGGACAGGGGATGAAAAACTGTTTTTT.

This clone appeared once. The CDR3 DNA reads TGTGCCAGCAGTTACAAAGGGGTGAGCGACGGCTACACCTTC. This sequence encodes CASSYKGVSDGYTF. J is TRBJ1-2 and V is TRBV6-6, with D perhaps matching TRBD1 (5 bases). Looked up from germline, CDR1 is MNHNY and CDR2 is SVGAGI (reference sequence). The CDR3 is 14 amino acids. Between the trimmed V and J ends, which lost 2 bases and 8 bases, there was a span of 15 bases.

This sequence joins TRBV19 and TRBJ1-4; D is uncertain. This CDR3 is built from 14 residues. Germline lookup yields CDR1 LNHDA and CDR2 SQIVND (reference sequence). V was trimmed by 3 bases and J by 0 bases, leaving 5 bases between them. The CDR3: CASSIVSTNEKLFF. The CDR3 DNA is TGTGCCAGTAGTATCGTCTCAACTAATGAAAAACTGTTTTTT.

This sequence joins TRBV19 and TRBJ2-2; a possible D gene is TRBD1 (5 bases). CDR3 length: 17 residues. Germline V gene data show CDR1 as LNHDA and CDR2 as SQIVND (reference sequence). V was pared by 7 bases and J by 0 bases, with 18 bases between. CDR3 sequence reads: CASTDIRARANTGELFF. The CDR3 bases are TGTGCCAGTACCGACATCAGGGCACGGGCGAACACCGGGGAGCTGTTTTTT.

This clone has more than one count but fewer than ten. The chain couples TRBV2 to TRBJ2-5, with 8 bases aligning to TRBD1. This CDR3 is built from 15 residues. J gave up 0 bases and V 5 bases, and 5 bases lay outside the gene matches. Germline V gene lookup returns CDR1 SNHLY and CDR2 FYNNEI. This CDR3 is CASSRQGTHQETQYF. The CDR3 bases are TGTGCCAGCAGTCGACAGGGGACACACCAAGAGACCCAGTACTTC. Combining the CDR3 with reference TRBV2 and TRBJ2-5 gives the whole variable domain EPEVTQTPSHQVTQMGQEVILRCVPISNHLYFYWYRQILGQKVEFLVSFYNNEISEKSEIFDDQFSVERPDGSNFTLKIRSTKLEDSAMYFCASSRQGTHQETQYFGPGTRLLVL.

CDR3 in DNA: TGTGCCAGCAGTCCAACCTTAGCGGGGTTGGCCTACGAGCAGTACTTC. Its protein is CASSPTLAGLAYEQYF. This sequence joins TRBV28 and TRBJ2-7, with 8 bases matching TRBD2. The CDR3 contains 16 residues. Germline trimming cut 5 bases from V and 2 bases from J; bases unmatched to any gene: 11. Germline lookup yields CDR1 MDHEN and CDR2 SYDVKM.

The gene calls are TRBV5-1 and TRBJ2-1; 15 bases agree with TRBD2. With V trimmed by 2 bases and J by 2 bases, 5 bases remained unmatched. Per germline, CDR1 SGHRS and CDR2 YFSETQ. The CDR3 spans 18 residues. CDR3 bases: TGCGCCAGCAGCTTACGGACTAGCGGGGGGGTTCCCTACAATGAGCAGTTCTTC. Protein product: CASSLRTSGGVPYNEQFF.

The rearrangement links TRBV6-1 to TRBJ2-1; no definite D call. The CDR3 is 14 residues long. Looked up from germline, CDR1 is MNHNS and CDR2 is SASEGT. V lost 2 bases and J lost 0, with 5 bases in between. The CDR3 here is CASSEHSSYNEQFF. The CDR3 DNA follows: TGTGCCAGCAGTGAACACAGCTCCTACAATGAGCAGTTCTTC.

This clone was seen only a few times. The V gene is TRBV7-6, the J gene TRBJ2-2; 7 bases agree with TRBD1. This CDR3 has 15 amino acids. J was trimmed by 1 base and V by 3 bases; bases with no gene match: 2. Germline loops: CDR1 SGHVS, CDR2 FNYEAQ. The CDR3 DNA follows: TGTGCCAGCAGCTTGAGGGACAGGAACACCGGGGAGCTGTTTTTT. Its protein is CASSLRDRNTGELFF.

The V call is TRBV28, the J call TRBJ1-4; the D gene is possibly TRBD1 (6 bases). Trimming left V 6 bases short and J 7 bases short, with 12 bases between. CDR3 length equals 13 residues. Germline V gene lookup returns CDR1 MDHEN and CDR2 SYDVKM. CDR3 sequence: CASRTGSGEKLFF. In nucleotides, the CDR3 is TGTGCCAGCAGAACAGGGTCGGGTGAAAAACTGTTTTTT. Full variable domain (outside the CDR3, taken from reference TRBV28 and TRBJ1-4): DVKVTQSSRYLVKRTGEKVFLECVQDMDHENMFWYRQDPGLGLRLIYFSYDVKMKEKGDIPEGYSVSREKKERFSLILESASTNQTSMYLCASRTGSGEKLFFGSGTQLSVL.

This clone was found a few times. This chain uses TRBV6-5 with TRBJ1-4; 7 nucleotides match TRBD1. The V segment lost 6 bases and the J segment 4 bases; nucleotides outside the gene matches: 5. Germline CDR1 is MNHEY and CDR2 is SVGAGI. The CDR3 is made up of 14 amino acids. In DNA form, the CDR3 reads TGTGCCAGCAGCAGGACAGGCCATAATGAAAAACTGTTTTTT. Translation gives CASSRTGHNEKLFF.

J is TRBJ2-7 and V is TRBV11-2; the D gene is possibly TRBD2 (5 bases). Per the germline V gene, CDR1 is SGHAT and CDR2 is FQNNGV. The CDR3 runs to 14 residues. Trimming cost V 1 base and J 3 bases, with 10 bases left between them. CDR3 protein: CASSLGVGLYEQYF. In DNA, the CDR3 is TGTGCCAGCAGCTTAGGAGTAGGACTCTACGAGCAGTACTTC.

The chain employs TRBV6-5 and TRBJ2-7; 9 bases agree with TRBD2. V shed 4 bases and J 7 bases; nucleotides not matched to a gene: 5. CDR1 is MNHEY, CDR2 SVGAGI, per germline. The CDR3 extends over 13 amino acids. CDR3 in DNA: TGTGCCAGCAGTTCGGGACTAGCCTGGGAGCAGTACTTC. Amino acids: CASSSGLAWEQYF.

The chain has TRBV6-1 and TRBJ2-5; TRBD2 agrees at 15 bases. Germline V CDR1 and CDR2: MNHNS, SASEGT. The CDR3 totals 15 residues. Trimming cost V 8 bases and J 7 bases; bases outside gene matches: 8. The CDR3 here is CASLGTSGGRRTQYF. CDR3 sequence (DNA): TGTGCCAGCCTCGGGACTAGCGGGGGGCGTCGGACCCAGTACTTC.

The V call is TRBV7-2, the J call TRBJ1-2, with TRBD1 matching 7 bases. V trimming: 5 bases; J trimming: 2 bases; junction bases outside the gene matches: 5. Germline V CDR1 and CDR2: SGHTA, FQGNSA. CDR3 size: 14 residues. CDR3 residues: CASSRMTGNYGYTF. CDR3 bases: TGTGCCAGCAGCAGAATGACAGGGAACTATGGCTACACCTTC.

This chain links TRBV7-9 with TRBJ2-2, with D tentatively TRBD2 (5 bases). The CDR3 loop spans 15 amino acids. CDR1 SEHNR and CDR2 FQNEAQ come from the germline V gene (reference sequence). Trimming removed 5 bases from V and 3 bases from J, with 13 bases in between. CDR3 protein: CASSPAGLYTGELFF. In DNA form, the CDR3 reads TGTGCCAGCAGCCCGGCGGGTCTTTACACCGGGGAGCTGTTTTTT.

The chain couples TRBV2 to TRBJ2-1; TRBD1 agrees at 9 bases. The CDR3 runs 13 residues. V was pared by 8 bases and J by 9 bases, with 8 bases of the junction left unmatched. Germline V gene sequence: CDR1 SNHLY, CDR2 FYNNEI. DNA of the CDR3: TGTGCCAGCTCCGGGACAGGGTATAGTGAGCAGTTCTTC. Translating it yields CASSGTGYSEQFF.

This chain uses TRBV5-4 with TRBJ2-7; 14 positions match TRBD2. The junction had 5 bases not matched to a gene; V was cut back by 3 bases and J by 3 bases. From germline, CDR1 is SGHNT and CDR2 YYREEE (reference sequence). This CDR3 contains 16 residues. This chain's CDR3 is CASSSGLAGVGYEQYF. Here the CDR3 DNA reads TGTGCCAGCAGCTCGGGACTAGCGGGGGTTGGCTACGAGCAGTACTTC.